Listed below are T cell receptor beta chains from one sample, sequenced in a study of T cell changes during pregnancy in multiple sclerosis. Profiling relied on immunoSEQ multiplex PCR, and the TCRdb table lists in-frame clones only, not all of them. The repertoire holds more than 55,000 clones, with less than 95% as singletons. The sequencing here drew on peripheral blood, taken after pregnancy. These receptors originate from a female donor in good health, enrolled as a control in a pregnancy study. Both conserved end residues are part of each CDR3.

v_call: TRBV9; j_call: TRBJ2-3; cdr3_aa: CASSVSMGTGADTQYF
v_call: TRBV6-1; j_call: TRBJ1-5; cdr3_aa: CASSIVGTGAEPQHF
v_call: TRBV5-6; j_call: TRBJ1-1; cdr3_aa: CASSPIRANMNTEAFF
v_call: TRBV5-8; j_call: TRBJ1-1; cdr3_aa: CASSVDGGHGTEAFF
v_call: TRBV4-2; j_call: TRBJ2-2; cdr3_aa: CASSQEFGNTGELFF
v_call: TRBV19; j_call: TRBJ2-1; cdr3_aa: CASSGGASSYNEQFF
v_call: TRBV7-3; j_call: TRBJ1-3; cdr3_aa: CASSLNGGGYGNTIYF
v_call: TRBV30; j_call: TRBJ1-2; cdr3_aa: CAWSVRRQGDGYTF
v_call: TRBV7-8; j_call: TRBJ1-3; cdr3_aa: CASSPGQQSYHGNTIYF
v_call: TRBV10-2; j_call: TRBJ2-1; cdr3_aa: CASSDPGGRVISNEQFF
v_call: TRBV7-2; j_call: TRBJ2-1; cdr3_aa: CASSTRGAHYNEQFF
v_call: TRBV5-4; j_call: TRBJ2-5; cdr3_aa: CASSSATSGRAYTVTQYF
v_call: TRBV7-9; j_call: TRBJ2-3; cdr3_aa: CASSLYQNRGRRTDTQYF
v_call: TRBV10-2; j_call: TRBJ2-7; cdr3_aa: CASRREGTYEQYF
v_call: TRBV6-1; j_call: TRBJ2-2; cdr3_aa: CASSELSDGELFF
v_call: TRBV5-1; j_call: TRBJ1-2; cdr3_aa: CASSLAWTGPYGYTF